Given below is one T cell receptor beta chain in context. Its antigen is not known. Assay: immunoSEQ multiplex PCR; the TCRdb copy retains only in-frame clones and omits some. This repertoire shows about 180,000 clones, roughly nine tenths found once; its top ten account for approximately 1.9%. Germline V gene sequence: CDR1 MDHEN, CDR2 SYDVKM. CDR3 length: 15 amino acids. The V end lost 5 bases, the J end lost 4 bases, and 18 bases lay between the germline ends. The record originates from a study of T cell responses to AZD1222 COVID-19 vaccine. Study-level points and caveats: Donors skewed white British and female; clonal diversity was possibly underestimated. The reported proportion of spike-specific TCRs targeting unmutated variant regions was nearly half. Repertoire sampling was restricted to post-peak T cell response timepoints.

The sample here was peripheral blood, taken on day 0 of AZD1222 vaccination. This TCR derives from an adult in good health. The rearrangement uses TRBV28 and TRBJ2-7; D tentatively reads TRBD1 or TRBD2 (5 bases each). CDR3 DNA: TGTGCCAGCAGTGGGAGACAGACCCCTTCGTACGAGCAGTACTTC. It yields the protein CASSGRQTPSYEQYF.